The present entry profiles one T cell receptor (beta chain) with its context. What it recognizes is unknown. This record comes from a study of T cells after yellow fever vaccination. The wider study: Fractions of low cell number were prepared using SMART-Seq v4 Ultra Low Input. Study results and limitations: The appearance of a small share of clonotypes in both CD4 and CD8 compartments was observed. Weaker overall, the secondary response nonetheless peaked faster (day 5 versus 15).

UMIs were added to TCR cDNA along with a universal primer site when it was made by 5'RACE template switching. MiXCR was run by TCRdb on the 5' RACE reads, yielding one entry per CDR3 protein. The sample contains under 30,000 distinct CDR3 sequences, around 4.6% of which appear only once. The CDR3 spans 15 residues. V was clipped by 6 bases and J by 0 bases; unmatched bases: 5. Germline V CDR1 and CDR2: MGHRA, YSYEKL. The origin of this receptor is a man aged 30-40 years who received the YFV17D yellow fever vaccine. The rearrangement links TRBV4-1 to TRBJ2-3; 8 nucleotides match TRBD1. The source material was CD8+ T cells sorted from PBMCs, sampled 10 days after the yellow fever booster vaccination. The CDR3 DNA reads TGCGCCAGCAGGACCGGACAGGGAAGCACAGATACGCAGTATTTT. Amino acid sequence: CASRTGQGSTDTQYF.